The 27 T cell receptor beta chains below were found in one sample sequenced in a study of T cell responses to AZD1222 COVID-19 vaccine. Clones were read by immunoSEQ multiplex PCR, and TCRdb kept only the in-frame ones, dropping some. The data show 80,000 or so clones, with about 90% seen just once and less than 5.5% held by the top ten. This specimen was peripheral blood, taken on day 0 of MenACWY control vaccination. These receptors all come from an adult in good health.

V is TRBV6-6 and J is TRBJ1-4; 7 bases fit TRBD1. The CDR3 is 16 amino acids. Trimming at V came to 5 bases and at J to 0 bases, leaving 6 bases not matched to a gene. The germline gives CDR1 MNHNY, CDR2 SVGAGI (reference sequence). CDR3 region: CASSRQGGSTNEKLFF. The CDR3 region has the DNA TGTGCCAGCAGTCGACAGGGTGGGTCAACTAATGAAAAACTGTTTTTT.

CDR3 nucleotide sequence: TGTGCCAGCAGTTTAGGAGCGGCCAAGCAGTTCTTC. Translation: CASSLGAAKQFF. The chain employs TRBV28 and TRBJ2-1; D might be TRBD2 (5 bases). This CDR3 contains 12 residues. V was cut by 2 bases and J by 11 bases, with 10 bases left in between. Germline CDR1 MDHEN, CDR2 SYDVKM.

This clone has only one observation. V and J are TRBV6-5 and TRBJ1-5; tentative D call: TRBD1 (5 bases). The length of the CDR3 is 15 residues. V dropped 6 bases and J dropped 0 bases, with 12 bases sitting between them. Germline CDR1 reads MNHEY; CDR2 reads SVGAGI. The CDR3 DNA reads TGTGCCAGCAGCCCCCTGACAGATAGCAATCAGCCCCAGCATTTT. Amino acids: CASSPLTDSNQPQHF.

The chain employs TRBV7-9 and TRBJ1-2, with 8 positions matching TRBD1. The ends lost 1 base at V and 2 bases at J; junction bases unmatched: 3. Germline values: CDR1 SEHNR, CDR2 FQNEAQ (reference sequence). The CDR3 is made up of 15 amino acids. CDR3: CASSLGRTGNYGYTF. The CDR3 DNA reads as TGTGCCAGCAGCTTAGGGAGGACAGGGAACTATGGCTACACCTTC.

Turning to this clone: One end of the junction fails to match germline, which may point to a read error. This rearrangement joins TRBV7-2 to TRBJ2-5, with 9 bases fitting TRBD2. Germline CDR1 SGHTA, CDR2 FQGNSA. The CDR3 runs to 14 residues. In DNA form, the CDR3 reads TGTGCCAGCAGCTTGGCGGGAGGGGGGGAGAGCCAGTACTTC. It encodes CASSLAGGGESQYF. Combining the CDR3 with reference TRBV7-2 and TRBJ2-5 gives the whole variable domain GAGVSQSPSNKVTEKGKDVELRCDPISGHTALYWYRQSLGQGLEFLIYFQGNSAPDKSGLPSDRFSAERTGGSVSTLTIQRTQQEDSAVYLCASSLAGGGESQYFGPGTRLLVL.

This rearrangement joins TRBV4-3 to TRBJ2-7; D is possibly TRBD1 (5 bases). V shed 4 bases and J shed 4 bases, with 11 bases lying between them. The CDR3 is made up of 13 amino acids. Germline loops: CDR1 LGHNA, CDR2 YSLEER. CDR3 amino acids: CASSLLRGYEQYF. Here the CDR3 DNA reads TGCGCCAGCAGCCTTTTAAGGGGATACGAGCAGTACTTC.

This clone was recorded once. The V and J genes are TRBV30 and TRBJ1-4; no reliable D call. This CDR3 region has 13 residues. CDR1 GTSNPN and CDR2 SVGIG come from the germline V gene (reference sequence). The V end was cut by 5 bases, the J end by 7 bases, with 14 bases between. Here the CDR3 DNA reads TGTGCCTGGGGCTTTCAGGCGGTTGAAAAACTGTTTTTT. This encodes CAWGFQAVEKLFF.

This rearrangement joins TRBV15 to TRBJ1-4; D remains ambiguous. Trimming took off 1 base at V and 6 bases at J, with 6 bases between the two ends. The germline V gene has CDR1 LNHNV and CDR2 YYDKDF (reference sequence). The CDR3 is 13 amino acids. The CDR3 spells CATSRGFDEKLFF. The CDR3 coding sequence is TGTGCCACCAGCAGAGGCTTCGATGAAAAACTGTTTTTT.

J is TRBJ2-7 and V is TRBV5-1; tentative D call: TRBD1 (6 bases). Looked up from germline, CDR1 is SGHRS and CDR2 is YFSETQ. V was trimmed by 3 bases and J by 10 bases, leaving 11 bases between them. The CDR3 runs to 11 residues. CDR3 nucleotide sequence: TGCGCCAGCAGCTCAGGGACAAATCAGTACTTC. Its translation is CASSSGTNQYF. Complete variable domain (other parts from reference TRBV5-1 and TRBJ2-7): KAGVTQTPRYLIKTRGQQVTLSCSPISGHRSVSWYQQTPGQGLQFLFEYFSETQRNKGNFPGRFSGRQFSNSRSEMNVSTLELGDSALYLCASSSGTNQYFGPGTRLTVT.

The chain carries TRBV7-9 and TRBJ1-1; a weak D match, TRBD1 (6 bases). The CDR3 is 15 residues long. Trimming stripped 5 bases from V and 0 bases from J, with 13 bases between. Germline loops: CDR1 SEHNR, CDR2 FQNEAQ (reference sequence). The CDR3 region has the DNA TGTGCCAGCAGCCGCACACAGGGTATGAACACTGAAGCTTTCTTT. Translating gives CASSRTQGMNTEAFF.

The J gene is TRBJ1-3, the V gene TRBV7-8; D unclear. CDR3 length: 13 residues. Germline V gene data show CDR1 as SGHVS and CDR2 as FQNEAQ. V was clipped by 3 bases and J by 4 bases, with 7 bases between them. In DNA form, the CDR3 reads TGTGCCAGCAGCTTCCTAGCAGGAAACACCATATATTTT. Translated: CASSFLAGNTIYF.

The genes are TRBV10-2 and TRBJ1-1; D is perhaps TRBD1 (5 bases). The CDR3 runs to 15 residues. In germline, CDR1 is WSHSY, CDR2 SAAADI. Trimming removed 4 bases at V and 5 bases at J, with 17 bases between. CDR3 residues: CASSGPSGGSTEAFF. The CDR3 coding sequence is TGCGCCAGCAGTGGACCATCTGGGGGTAGTACTGAAGCTTTCTTT.

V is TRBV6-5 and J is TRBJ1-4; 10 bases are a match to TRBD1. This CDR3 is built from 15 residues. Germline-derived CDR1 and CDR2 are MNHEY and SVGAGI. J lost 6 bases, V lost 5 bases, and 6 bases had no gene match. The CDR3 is CASSPGTGEYEKLFF. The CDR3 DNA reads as TGTGCCAGCAGTCCAGGGACAGGGGAGTATGAAAAACTGTTTTTT.

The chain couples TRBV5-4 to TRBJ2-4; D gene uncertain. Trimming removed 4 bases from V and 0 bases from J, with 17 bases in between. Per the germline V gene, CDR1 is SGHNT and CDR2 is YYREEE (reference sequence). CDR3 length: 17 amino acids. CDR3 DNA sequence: TGTGCCAGCAGCACTGGTCCTACGGGCTTAGCCAAAAACATTCAGTACTTC. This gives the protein CASSTGPTGLAKNIQYF.

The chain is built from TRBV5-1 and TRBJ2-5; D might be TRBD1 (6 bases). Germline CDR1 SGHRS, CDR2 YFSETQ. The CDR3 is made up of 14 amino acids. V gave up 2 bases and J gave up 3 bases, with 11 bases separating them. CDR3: CASSFQGSEETQYF. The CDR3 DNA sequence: TGCGCCAGCAGCTTCCAGGGGTCGGAAGAGACCCAGTACTTC.

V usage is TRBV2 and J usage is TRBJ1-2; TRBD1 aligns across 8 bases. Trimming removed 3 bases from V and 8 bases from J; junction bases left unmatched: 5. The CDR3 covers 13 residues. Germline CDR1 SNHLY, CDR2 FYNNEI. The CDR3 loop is CASSESGGRGYTF. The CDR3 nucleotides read TGTGCCAGCAGTGAGTCAGGGGGCCGCGGCTACACCTTC.

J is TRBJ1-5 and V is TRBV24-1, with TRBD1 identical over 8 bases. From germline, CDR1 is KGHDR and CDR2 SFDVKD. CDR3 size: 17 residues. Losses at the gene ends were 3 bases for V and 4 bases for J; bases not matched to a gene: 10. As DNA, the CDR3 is TGTGCCACCAGTGATCCACGACAGGGGATGGGGAATCAGCCCCAGCATTTT. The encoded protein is CATSDPRQGMGNQPQHF.

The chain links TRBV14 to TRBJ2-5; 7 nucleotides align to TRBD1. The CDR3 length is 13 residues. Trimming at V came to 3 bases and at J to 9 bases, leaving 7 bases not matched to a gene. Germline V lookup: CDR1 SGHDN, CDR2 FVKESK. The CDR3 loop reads CASSQGTQGAQYF. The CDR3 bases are TGTGCCAGCAGCCAGGGGACCCAGGGGGCCCAGTACTTC.

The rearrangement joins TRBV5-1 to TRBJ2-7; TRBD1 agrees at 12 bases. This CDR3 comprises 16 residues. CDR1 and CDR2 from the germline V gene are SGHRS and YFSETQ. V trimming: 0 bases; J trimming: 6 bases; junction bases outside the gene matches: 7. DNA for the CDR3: TGCGCCAGCAGCTTGGGGCCTTGGGACAGGGGGCGCGAGCAGTACTTC. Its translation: CASSLGPWDRGREQYF.

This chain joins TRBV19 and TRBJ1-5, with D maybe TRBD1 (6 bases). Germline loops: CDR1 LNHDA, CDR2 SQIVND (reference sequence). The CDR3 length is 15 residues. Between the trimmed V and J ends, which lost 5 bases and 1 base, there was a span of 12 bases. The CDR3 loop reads CASSVQGQSNQPQHF. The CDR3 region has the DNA TGTGCCAGTAGTGTCCAGGGGCAAAGCAATCAGCCCCAGCATTTT.

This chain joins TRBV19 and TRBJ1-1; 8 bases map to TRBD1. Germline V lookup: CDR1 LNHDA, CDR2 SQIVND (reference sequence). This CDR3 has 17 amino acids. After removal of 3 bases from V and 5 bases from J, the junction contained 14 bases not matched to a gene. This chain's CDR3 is CASSIGGTGGLLTEAFF. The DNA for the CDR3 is TGTGCCAGTAGTATCGGCGGGACAGGAGGTCTACTGACTGAAGCTTTCTTT.

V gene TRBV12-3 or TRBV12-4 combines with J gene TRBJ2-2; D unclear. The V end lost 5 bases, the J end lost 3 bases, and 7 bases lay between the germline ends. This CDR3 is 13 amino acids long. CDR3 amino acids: CASSQEYTGELFF. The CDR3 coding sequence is TGTGCCAGCAGTCAAGAGTACACCGGGGAGCTGTTTTTT.

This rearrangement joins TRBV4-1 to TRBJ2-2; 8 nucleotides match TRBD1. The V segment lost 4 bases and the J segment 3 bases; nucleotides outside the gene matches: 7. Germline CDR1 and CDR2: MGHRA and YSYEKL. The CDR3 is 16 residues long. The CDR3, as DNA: TGCGCCAGCAGCCTCCTACAGGGGGTACACACCGGGGAGCTGTTTTTT. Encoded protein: CASSLLQGVHTGELFF.

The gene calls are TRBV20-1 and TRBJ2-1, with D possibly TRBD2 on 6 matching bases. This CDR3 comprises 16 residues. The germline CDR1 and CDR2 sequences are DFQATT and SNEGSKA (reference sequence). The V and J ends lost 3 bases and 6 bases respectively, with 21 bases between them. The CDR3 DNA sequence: TGCAGTGCTAGTCACGGGGGAGCAGGATTGCGCAATGAGCAGTTCTTC. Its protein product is CSASHGGAGLRNEQFF.

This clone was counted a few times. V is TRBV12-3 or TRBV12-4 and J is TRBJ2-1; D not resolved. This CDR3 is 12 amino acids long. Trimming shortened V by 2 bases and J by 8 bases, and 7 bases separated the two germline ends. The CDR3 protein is CASSLPGDEQFF. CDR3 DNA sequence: TGTGCCAGCAGTTTACCAGGCGATGAGCAGTTCTTC.

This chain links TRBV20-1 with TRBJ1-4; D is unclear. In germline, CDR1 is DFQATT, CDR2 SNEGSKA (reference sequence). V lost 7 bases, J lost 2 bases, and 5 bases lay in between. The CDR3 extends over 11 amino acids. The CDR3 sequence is CSGSTNEKLFF. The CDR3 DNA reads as TGCAGTGGATCGACTAATGAAAAACTGTTTTTT.

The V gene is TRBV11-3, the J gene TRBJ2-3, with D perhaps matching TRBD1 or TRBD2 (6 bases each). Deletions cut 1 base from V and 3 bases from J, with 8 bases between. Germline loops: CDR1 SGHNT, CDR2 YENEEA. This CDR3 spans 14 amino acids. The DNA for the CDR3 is TGTGCCAGCAGCTTAGGGAGGGGGACAGATACGCAGTATTTT. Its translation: CASSLGRGTDTQYF. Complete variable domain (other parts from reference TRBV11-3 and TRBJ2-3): EAGVVQSPRYKIIEKKQPVAFWCNPISGHNTLYWYLQNLGQGPELLIRYENEEAVDDSQLPKDRFSAERLKGVDSTLKIQPAELGDSAVYLCASSLGRGTDTQYFGPGTRLTVL.